A selection of T cell receptor beta chains follows, all from one sample in a study of STAT5B mutations in CD4+ large granular lymphocyte leukemia. Profiling relied on immunoSEQ multiplex PCR, and the TCRdb table lists in-frame clones only, not all of them. The sample includes around 33,000 clones, less than 80% of them seen just once. Sequenced sample: CD4+ T cells from blood buffy coats. The receptor source for this set is a human donor in good health. Each CDR3 is given with its conserved first and last residue. The D gene is left open where the match is weak. Not all rows give a size; the values are once, few, many and, for expanded clones, a class.

D: NA; J: TRBJ1-1; size: few; V: TRBV27; DNA: TGTGCCAGCAGTTTGGCAGGGATGAACACTGAAGCTTTCTTT; CDR3: CASSLAGMNTEAFF
D: NA; J: TRBJ1-2; size: NA; V: TRBV7-2; DNA: TGTGCCAGCAGACCCGAGGGGGGTGGCTACACCTTC; CDR3: CASRPEGGGYTF
D: TRBD1; J: TRBJ2-7; size: few; V: TRBV18; DNA: TGTGCCAGCTCACCGTACCGGGACAGGGGACTAAACGAGCAGTACTTC; CDR3: CASSPYRDRGLNEQYF
D: TRBD1; J: TRBJ1-4; size: once; V: TRBV5-1; DNA: TGCGCCAGCAGCTTGGAAGGGACAGGTTATGAAAAACTGTTTTTT; CDR3: CASSLEGTGYEKLFF
D: NA; J: TRBJ2-5; size: NA; V: TRBV11-2; DNA: TGTGCCAGCAGCTTTGTAGGAGAGGCCCAGTACTTC; CDR3: CASSFVGEAQYF
D: NA; J: TRBJ1-2; size: NA; V: TRBV18; DNA: TGTGCCAGCTCACCACCAAACAGTGCCTATGGCTACACCTTC; CDR3: CASSPPNSAYGYTF
D: TRBD2; J: TRBJ2-1; size: NA; V: TRBV4-3; DNA: TGCGCCAGCAGCCGGGAGCGGGGGGCCCACAATGAGCAGTTCTTC; CDR3: CASSRERGAHNEQFF
D: NA; J: TRBJ1-1; size: NA; V: TRBV20-1; DNA: TGCAGTGCGGGACTGAGGGCTGAAGCTTTCTTT; CDR3: CSAGLRAEAFF
D: TRBD1; J: TRBJ1-1; size: NA; V: TRBV12-5; DNA: TGTGCTAGTGGTTTGGGGACAGGGCTCGCTGAAGCTTTCTTT; CDR3: CASGLGTGLAEAFF
D: TRBD1; J: TRBJ1-3; size: NA; V: TRBV7-9; DNA: TGTGCCAGCAGCTTAATCCCGGACAGGGTCGGAAACACCATATATTTT; CDR3: CASSLIPDRVGNTIYF
D: NA; J: TRBJ1-2; size: NA; V: TRBV6-5; DNA: TGTGCCAGCAGTTACTCTGGGACAACAGGCTACACCTTC; CDR3: CASSYSGTTGYTF
D: TRBD2; J: TRBJ2-1; size: NA; V: TRBV4-2; DNA: TGTGCCAGCAGCCAAGCCGGGGGGGGCCGCGGCAATGAGCAGTTCTTC; CDR3: CASSQAGGGRGNEQFF
D: TRBD2; J: TRBJ2-5; size: NA; V: TRBV4-3; DNA: TGCGCCAGCAGCCAGGCCCTGGCGGGGGGACAAGAGACCCAGTACTTC; CDR3: CASSQALAGGQETQYF
D: NA; J: TRBJ1-5; size: NA; V: TRBV30; DNA: TGTGCCTGGAGTACCGGAGACTATAGCAATCAGCCCCAGCATTTT; CDR3: CAWSTGDYSNQPQHF
D: TRBD2; J: TRBJ2-5; size: NA; V: TRBV7-2; DNA: TGTGCCAGCAGCCGAAGCCGGGGCGGGGGGGCGGAGACCCAGTACTTC; CDR3: CASSRSRGGGAETQYF
D: TRBD1; J: TRBJ1-1; size: NA; V: TRBV6-5; DNA: TGTGCCAGCAGTTACCGAGGGGACAGGGGGCTCGCTGAAGCTTTCTTT; CDR3: CASSYRGDRGLAEAFF
D: TRBD1; J: TRBJ1-1; size: NA; V: TRBV5-1; DNA: TGCGCCAGCAAAAGGACAGGGGACGATACTGAAGCTTTCTTT; CDR3: CASKRTGDDTEAFF
D: NA; J: TRBJ1-6; size: NA; V: TRBV9; DNA: TGTGCCAGCAGCGAGGGGCACTATAATTCACCCCTCCACTTT; CDR3: CASSEGHYNSPLHF
D: NA; J: TRBJ1-4; size: NA; V: TRBV27; DNA: TGTGCCAGCAGTTTACGGCTTGCTAATGAAAAACTGTTTTTT; CDR3: CASSLRLANEKLFF
D: NA; J: TRBJ2-7; size: few; V: TRBV6-5; DNA: TGTGCCAGCACCCAGGGGTACGAGCAGTACTTC; CDR3: CASTQGYEQYF
D: NA; J: TRBJ2-5; size: NA; V: TRBV5-1; DNA: TGCGCCAGCAGCGTCAGGGGAGAGACCCAGTACTTC; CDR3: CASSVRGETQYF
D: NA; J: TRBJ1-5; size: few; V: TRBV28; DNA: TGTGCCGCAGAGGATAGCAATCAGCCCCAGCATTTT; CDR3: CAAEDSNQPQHF
D: NA; J: TRBJ1-3; size: NA; V: TRBV19; DNA: TGTGCCAGTCAACAGGTCTCTGGAAACACCATATATTTT; CDR3: CASQQVSGNTIYF
D: NA; J: TRBJ2-1; size: once; V: TRBV10-1; DNA: TGCGCCAGCAGCTCGGGGCACCCGGGCAGTGGGCAGTTCTTC; CDR3: CASSSGHPGSGQFF
D: TRBD2; J: TRBJ2-2; size: NA; V: TRBV2; DNA: TGTGCCAGCATCGGAGCTAGCGGGGGAGCCGGGGAGCTGTTTTTT; CDR3: CASIGASGGAGELFF
D: TRBD1; J: TRBJ2-1; size: once; V: TRBV12-5; DNA: TGTGCTAGTGGTTTGGTACTGACGGGACAGTTCCATGAGCAGTTCTTC; CDR3: CASGLVLTGQFHEQFF
D: NA; J: TRBJ2-1; size: once; V: TRBV10-3; DNA: TGTCAGAGGGGCGATGAGCAGTTCTTC; CDR3: CQRGDEQFF
D: NA; J: TRBJ2-3; size: NA; V: TRBV7-2; DNA: TGTGCCAGCAGCTTAATCACAGATACGCAGTATTTT; CDR3: CASSLITDTQYF
D: NA; J: TRBJ2-2; size: NA; V: TRBV7-9; DNA: TGTGCCAGCAGCAATTCGCGGGACCCTCGCCGGGAGCTGTTTTTT; CDR3: CASSNSRDPRRELFF